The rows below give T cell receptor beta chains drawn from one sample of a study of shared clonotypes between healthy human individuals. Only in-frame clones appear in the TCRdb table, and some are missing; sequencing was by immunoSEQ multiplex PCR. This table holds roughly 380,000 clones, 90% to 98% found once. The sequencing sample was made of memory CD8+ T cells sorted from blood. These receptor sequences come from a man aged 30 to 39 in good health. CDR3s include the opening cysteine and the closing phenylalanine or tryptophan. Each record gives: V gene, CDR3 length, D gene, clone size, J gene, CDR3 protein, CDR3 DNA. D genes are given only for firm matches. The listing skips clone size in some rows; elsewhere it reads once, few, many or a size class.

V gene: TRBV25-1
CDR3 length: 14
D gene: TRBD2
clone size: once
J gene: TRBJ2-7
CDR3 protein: CASSRPGLADEQYF
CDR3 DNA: TGTGCCAGCAGCCGACCGGGACTAGCTGACGAGCAGTACTTC

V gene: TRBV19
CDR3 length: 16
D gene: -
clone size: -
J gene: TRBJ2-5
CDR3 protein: CASSPGTVSKGETQYF
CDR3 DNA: TGTGCCAGTAGTCCGGGGACGGTCAGCAAAGGGGAGACCCAGTACTTC

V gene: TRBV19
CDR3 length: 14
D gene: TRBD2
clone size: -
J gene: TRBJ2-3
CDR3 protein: CASMDRGGPDTQYF
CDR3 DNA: TGTGCCAGTATGGACCGGGGGGGCCCAGATACGCAGTATTTT

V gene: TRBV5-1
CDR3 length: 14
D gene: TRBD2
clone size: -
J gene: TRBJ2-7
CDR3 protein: CASSLAGEFYEQYF
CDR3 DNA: TGCGCCAGCAGCCTAGCGGGAGAGTTCTACGAGCAGTACTTC

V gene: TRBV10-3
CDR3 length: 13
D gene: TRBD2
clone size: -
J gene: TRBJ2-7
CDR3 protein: CATGLAGAPEQYF
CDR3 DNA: TGTGCCACCGGACTAGCGGGTGCTCCCGAGCAGTACTTC

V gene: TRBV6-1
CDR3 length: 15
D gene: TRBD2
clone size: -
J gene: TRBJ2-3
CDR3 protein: CASRSGRVGTDTQYF
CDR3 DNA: TGTGCCAGCCGTAGCGGGAGGGTAGGCACAGATACGCAGTATTTT

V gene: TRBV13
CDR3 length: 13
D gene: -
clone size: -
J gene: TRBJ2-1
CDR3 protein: CASSFWDLSEQFF
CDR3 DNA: TGTGCCAGCAGCTTCTGGGATCTTTCTGAGCAGTTCTTC

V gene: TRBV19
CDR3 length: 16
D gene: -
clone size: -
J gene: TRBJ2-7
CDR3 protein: CASSASLTYPYYEQYF
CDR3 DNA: TGTGCCAGTAGTGCCTCCTTGACCTATCCCTACTACGAGCAGTACTTC

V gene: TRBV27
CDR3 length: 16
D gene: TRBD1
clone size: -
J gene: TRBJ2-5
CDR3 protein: CASSPLQTGVQETQYF
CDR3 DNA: TGTGCCAGCAGTCCCCTCCAAACAGGGGTACAAGAGACCCAGTACTTC

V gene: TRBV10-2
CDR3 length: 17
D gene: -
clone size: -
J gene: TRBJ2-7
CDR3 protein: CASTRVMGTSSSYEQYF
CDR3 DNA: TGCGCCAGCACCCGGGTTATGGGTACCTCTAGCTCCTACGAGCAGTACTTC

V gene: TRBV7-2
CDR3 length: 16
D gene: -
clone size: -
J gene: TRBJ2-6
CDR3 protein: CASSLAGSSGANVLTF
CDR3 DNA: TGTGCCAGCAGCTTAGCAGGGAGCTCTGGGGCCAACGTCCTGACTTTC

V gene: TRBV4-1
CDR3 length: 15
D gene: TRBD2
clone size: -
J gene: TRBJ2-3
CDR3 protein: CASSLTSGSGNTQYF
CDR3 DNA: TGCGCCAGCAGCCTTACTAGCGGGAGCGGGAATACGCAGTATTTT

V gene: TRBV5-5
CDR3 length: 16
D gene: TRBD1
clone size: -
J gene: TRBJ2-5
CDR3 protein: CASSLALDRGQETQYF
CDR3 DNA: TGTGCCAGCAGCTTGGCCCTAGACAGGGGTCAAGAGACCCAGTACTTC

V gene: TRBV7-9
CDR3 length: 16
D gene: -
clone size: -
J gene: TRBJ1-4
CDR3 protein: CASSLGTRSSFGKLFF
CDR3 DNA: TGTGCCAGCAGCTTAGGGACACGGTCTTCGTTTGGAAAACTGTTTTTT

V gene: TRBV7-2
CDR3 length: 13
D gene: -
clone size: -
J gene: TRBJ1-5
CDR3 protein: CASSLVGNQPQHF
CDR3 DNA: TGTGCCAGCAGCTTAGTCGGGAATCAGCCCCAGCATTTT

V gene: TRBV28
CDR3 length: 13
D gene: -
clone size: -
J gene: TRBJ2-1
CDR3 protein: CASSFGGTNEQFF
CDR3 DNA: TGTGCCAGCAGTTTTGGCGGGACAAATGAGCAGTTCTTC

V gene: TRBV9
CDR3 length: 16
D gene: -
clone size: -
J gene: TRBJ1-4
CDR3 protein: CASSPTGGYSGEKLFF
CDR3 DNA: TGTGCCAGCAGCCCCACGGGCGGGTATTCGGGTGAAAAACTGTTTTTT

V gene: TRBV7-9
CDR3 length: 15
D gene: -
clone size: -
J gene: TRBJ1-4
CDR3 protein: CASSLSRVGEEKLFF
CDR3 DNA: TGTGCCAGCAGCTTATCCAGGGTAGGCGAGGAAAAACTGTTTTTT

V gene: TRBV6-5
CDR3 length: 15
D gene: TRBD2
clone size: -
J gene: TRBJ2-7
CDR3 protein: CASSYSGTSSYEQYF
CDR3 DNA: TGTGCCAGCAGTTACTCCGGGACTAGCTCCTACGAGCAGTACTTC

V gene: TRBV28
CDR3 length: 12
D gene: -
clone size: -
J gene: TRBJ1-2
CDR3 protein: CASSLGAYGYTF
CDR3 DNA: TGTGCCAGCAGTTTAGGGGCTTATGGCTACACCTTC

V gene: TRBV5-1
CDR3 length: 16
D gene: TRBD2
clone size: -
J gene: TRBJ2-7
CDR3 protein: CASSLAPSGRAAEQYF
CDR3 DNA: TGCGCCAGCAGCTTGGCCCCTAGCGGGAGGGCCGCCGAGCAGTACTTC

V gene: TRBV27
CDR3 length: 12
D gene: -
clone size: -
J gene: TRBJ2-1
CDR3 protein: CASSFGYNEQFF
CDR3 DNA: TGTGCCAGCAGTTTCGGGTACAATGAGCAGTTCTTC

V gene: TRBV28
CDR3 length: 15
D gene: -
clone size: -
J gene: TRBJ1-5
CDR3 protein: CASSLLSGGNQPQHF
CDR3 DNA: TGTGCCAGCAGTTTATTGTCGGGGGGCAATCAGCCCCAGCATTTT

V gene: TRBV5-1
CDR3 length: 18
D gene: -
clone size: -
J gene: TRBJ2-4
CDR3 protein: CASRGKVFLTIAKNIQYF
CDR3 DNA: TGCGCCAGCCGAGGAAAGGTTTTTCTGACCATAGCCAAAAACATTCAGTACTTC

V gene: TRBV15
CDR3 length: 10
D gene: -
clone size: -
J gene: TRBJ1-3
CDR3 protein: CATSRNTIYF
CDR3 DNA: TGTGCCACCAGCAGGAACACCATATATTTT

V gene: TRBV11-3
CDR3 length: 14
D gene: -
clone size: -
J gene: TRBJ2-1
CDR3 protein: CASSLDLWGGEQFF
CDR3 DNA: TGTGCCAGCAGCTTAGATCTTTGGGGCGGTGAGCAGTTCTTC

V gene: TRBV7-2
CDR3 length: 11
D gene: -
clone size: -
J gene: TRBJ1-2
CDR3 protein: CASSLTDGYTF
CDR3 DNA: TGTGCCAGCAGCCTAACGGATGGCTACACCTTC